This is a list of T cell receptor beta chains from one sample in a study of blood T cell repertoires in COVID-19. Assay used: immunoSEQ multiplex PCR; TCRdb lists only in-frame clones, some missing. The sample lists approximately 330,000 clones, roughly 86% seen once, with around 9.9% in the top ten. The sample comprised peripheral blood. The receptor source for this set is a man in his thirties or forties with COVID-19, enrolled during active disease. Each CDR3 is given with its conserved first and last residue. The order of the fields is D gene, clone size, V gene, J gene, CDR3 protein, CDR3 DNA. A D gene is named only where the DNA matches it firmly. A clone size is listed for some rows: how often the clone was seen (once, few, many), or a class if it is expanded.

TRBD1	few	TRBV5-1	TRBJ2-7	CASSLGDRAHSYEQYF	TGCGCCAGCAGCTTGGGAGACAGGGCTCACTCCTACGAGCAGTACTTC
TRBD2	few	TRBV5-1	TRBJ2-1	CASSSSSGGFYNEQFF	TGCGCCAGCAGCTCTTCTAGCGGGGGGTTCTACAATGAGCAGTTCTTC
TRBD2	-	TRBV27	TRBJ2-7	CASSAGLAGEQYF	TGTGCCAGCAGTGCCGGACTAGCAGGAGAGCAGTACTTC
TRBD2	-	TRBV5-4	TRBJ2-7	CASSPTSGGAYEQYF	TGTGCCAGCAGCCCTACTAGCGGGGGGGCCTACGAGCAGTACTTC
TRBD1	-	TRBV9	TRBJ1-2	CASSVATDRGDYGYTF	TGTGCCAGCAGCGTAGCTACGGACAGGGGAGACTATGGCTACACCTTC
-	-	TRBV3-1/TRBV3-2	TRBJ2-1	CASSRGERVSYNEQFF	TGTGCCAGCAGCCGGGGGGAGCGGGTCTCCTACAATGAGCAGTTCTTC
-	-	TRBV7-2	TRBJ2-1	CASSGGGPTYNEQFF	TGTGCCAGCAGCGGAGGAGGGCCGACATACAATGAGCAGTTCTTC
-	-	TRBV6-5	TRBJ2-7	CASRENRVGSEQYF	TGTGCCAGCAGAGAGAACAGGGTGGGTTCCGAGCAGTACTTC
TRBD1	-	TRBV19	TRBJ1-5	CASTERQGDSNQPQHF	TGTGCCAGTACCGAGAGACAGGGAGATAGCAATCAGCCCCAGCATTTT
-	-	TRBV6-2/TRBV6-3	TRBJ1-5	CASSYSALGARFRNQPQHF	TGTGCCAGCAGTTACTCGGCCCTAGGGGCCCGATTCCGTAATCAGCCCCAGCATTTT
TRBD2	-	TRBV6-2/TRBV6-3	TRBJ2-1	CASSARLAGVLRANEQFF	TGTGCCAGCAGCGCCCGACTAGCGGGAGTACTCAGGGCCAATGAGCAGTTCTTC
-	-	TRBV27	TRBJ1-2	CASMREDRPHGYTF	TGTGCCAGCATGCGGGAGGACCGCCCTCACGGCTACACCTTC
TRBD1	-	TRBV2	TRBJ1-2	CATKGQGVAGYTF	TGTGCCACCAAGGGACAGGGGGTTGCGGGCTACACCTTC